This record covers a single T cell receptor (beta chain). The data were produced by immunoSEQ multiplex PCR, yet TCRdb's version contains in-frame clones alone and is incomplete. The sample holds roughly 410,000 clones, 89% seen once. The data are from a study of blood T cell repertoires in COVID-19. This CDR3 has 14 amino acids. Trimming shortened V by 5 bases and J by 4 bases, and 14 bases separated the two germline ends. Germline loops: CDR1 MNHEY, CDR2 SMNVEV (reference sequence). This receptor was taken from a man aged 35 to 55 with acute or convalescent COVID-19. Material for sequencing was peripheral blood. The J gene is TRBJ1-2, the V gene TRBV27; TRBD1 is a possible D gene (5 bases). The CDR3 protein is CASSPDSGSYGYTF. DNA for the CDR3: TGTGCCAGCAGTCCCGACAGCGGGAGCTATGGCTACACCTTC.